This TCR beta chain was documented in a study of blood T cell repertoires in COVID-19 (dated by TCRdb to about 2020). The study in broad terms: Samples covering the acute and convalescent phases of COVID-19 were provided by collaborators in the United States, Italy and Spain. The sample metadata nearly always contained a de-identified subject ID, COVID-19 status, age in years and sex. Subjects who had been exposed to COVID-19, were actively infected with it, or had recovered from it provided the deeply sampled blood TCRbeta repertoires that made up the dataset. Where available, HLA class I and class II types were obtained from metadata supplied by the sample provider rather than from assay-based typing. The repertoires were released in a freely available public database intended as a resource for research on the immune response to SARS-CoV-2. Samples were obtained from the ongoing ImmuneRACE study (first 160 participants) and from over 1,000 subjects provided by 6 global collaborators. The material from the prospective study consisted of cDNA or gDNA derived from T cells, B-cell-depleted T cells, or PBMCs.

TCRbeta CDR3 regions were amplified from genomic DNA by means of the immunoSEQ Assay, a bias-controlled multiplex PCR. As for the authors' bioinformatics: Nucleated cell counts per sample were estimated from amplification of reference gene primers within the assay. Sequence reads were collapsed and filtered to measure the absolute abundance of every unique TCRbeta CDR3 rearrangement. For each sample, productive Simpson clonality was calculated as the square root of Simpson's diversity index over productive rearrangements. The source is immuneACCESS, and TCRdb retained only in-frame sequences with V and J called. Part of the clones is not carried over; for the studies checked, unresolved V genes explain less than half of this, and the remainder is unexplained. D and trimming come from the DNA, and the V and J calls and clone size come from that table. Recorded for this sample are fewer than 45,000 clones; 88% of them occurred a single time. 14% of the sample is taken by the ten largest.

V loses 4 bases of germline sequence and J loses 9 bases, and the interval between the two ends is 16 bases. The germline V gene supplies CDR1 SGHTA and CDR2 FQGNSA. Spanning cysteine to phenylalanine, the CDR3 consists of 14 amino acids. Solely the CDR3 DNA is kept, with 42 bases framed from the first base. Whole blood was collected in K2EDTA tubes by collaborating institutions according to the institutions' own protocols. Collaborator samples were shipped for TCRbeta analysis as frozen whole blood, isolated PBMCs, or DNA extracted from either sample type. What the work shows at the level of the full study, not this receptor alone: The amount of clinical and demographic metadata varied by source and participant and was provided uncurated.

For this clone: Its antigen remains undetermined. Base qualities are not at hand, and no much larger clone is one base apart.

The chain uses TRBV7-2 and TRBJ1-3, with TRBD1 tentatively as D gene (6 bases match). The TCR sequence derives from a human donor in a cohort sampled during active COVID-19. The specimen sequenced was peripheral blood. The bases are TGTGCCAGCAGCTCCGGACAGCCGGGGGGCACCATATATTTT. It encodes CASSSGQPGGTIYF.